This T cell receptor beta chain was obtained from a study of blood T cell repertoires in COVID-19. Study context: Sample material is recorded as cDNA or gDNA derived from T cells, B-cell-depleted T cells, or PBMCs.

The germline gives CDR1 SGHRS, CDR2 YFSETQ. This CDR3 has 16 amino acids. J gave up 2 bases and V 1 base, and 6 bases lay outside the gene matches. Per the original data handling: Reference gene primer amplification gave nucleated cell count estimates. The table came from immunoSEQ multiplex PCR; TCRdb's copy has only in-frame clones and leaves some out. That table is the source of V, J and clone size, and D and trimming were worked out from the DNA. The sample lists about 210,000 clones; about 87% were seen once. The sequencing input was peripheral blood. This chain connects TRBV5-1 to TRBJ2-1, with TRBD2 identical over 7 bases. This clonotype was sampled from a man in his sixties or seventies with acute or convalescent COVID-19. The CDR3 reads CASSLWGGSTYNEQFF. The CDR3 DNA is TGCGCCAGCAGCTTGTGGGGCGGGAGCACCTACAATGAGCAGTTCTTC.